These T cell receptor beta chains were read from a single sample in a study of cytomegalovirus exposure and HLA in healthy donors. Libraries were prepared by immunoSEQ multiplex PCR; TCRdb keeps only in-frame clonotypes and omits some of them. The repertoire holds 200,000 to 250,000 clones, with around 75% as singletons. The sample comprised PBMCs. The receptor source for this set is a young woman in good health and CMV-seronegative. Both conserved end residues are part of each CDR3. Each record gives: V gene, D gene, clone size, CDR3 length, J gene, CDR3 protein, CDR3 DNA. A D gene is named only where the DNA matches it firmly. Not every row has a clone size; where given, it reads once, few, many or a size class.

>TRBV5-1|.|.|14|TRBJ1-2
CASSWEQGSDGYTF
TGCGCCAGCAGCTGGGAACAGGGTTCTGATGGCTACACCTTC
>TRBV7-9|TRBD1|.|16|TRBJ1-4
CSSSLLGDRGYEKLFF
TGTTCCAGCAGCTTATTAGGTGACAGGGGATACGAAAAACTGTTTTTT
>TRBV19|TRBD2|.|21|TRBJ2-3
CASSIDRWGLAGFGSTDTQYF
TGTGCCAGTAGTATCGATCGGTGGGGACTAGCGGGATTTGGAAGCACAGATACGCAGTATTTT
>TRBV30|TRBD2|.|13|TRBJ2-7
CAWSRTSRYEQYF
TGTGCCTGGAGCCGGACTAGCAGGTACGAGCAGTACTTC
>TRBV19|TRBD1|.|15|TRBJ2-3
CASSNKYRGADTQYF
TGTGCCAGTAGTAACAAATACAGGGGTGCAGATACGCAGTATTTT
>TRBV6-7|.|.|17|TRBJ1-4
CASQGPLLEVANEKLFF
TGTGCCAGCCAGGGGCCCCTCTTGGAGGTGGCTAATGAAAAACTGTTTTTT
>TRBV15|.|.|15|TRBJ1-2
CATSRTNSGALGSTF
TGTGCCACCAGCAGGACCAACTCAGGGGCTCTGGGGAGTACCTTC
>TRBV6-1|TRBD1|.|14|TRBJ2-7
CASSYQGESYEQYF
TGTGCCAGCAGTTATCAGGGGGAGTCGTACGAGCAGTACTTC
>TRBV9|TRBD1|.|17|TRBJ2-4
CASSVGLSGTEKNIQYF
TGTGCCAGCAGCGTAGGTTTGTCCGGGACAGAAAAAAACATTCAGTACTTC
>TRBV6-5|TRBD1|once|14|TRBJ1-4
CASSRRQGNEKLFF
TGTGCCAGCAGTAGACGACAGGGTAATGAAAAACTGTTTTTT
>TRBV28|TRBD1|.|16|TRBJ1-5
CASRLGQGANLGPQHF
TGTGCCAGCAGGCTGGGACAGGGGGCCAACCTGGGGCCCCAGCATTTT
>TRBV5-1|TRBD2|.|14|TRBJ2-3
CASTNSGRADTQYF
TGCGCCAGCACGAATAGCGGGAGAGCAGATACGCAGTATTTT
>TRBV4-1|TRBD2|.|17|TRBJ2-1
CASSLFPSGANYNEQFF
TGCGCCAGCAGCCTTTTCCCCAGCGGGGCGAACTACAATGAGCAGTTCTTC
>TRBV9|TRBD1|.|14|TRBJ1-1
CASSIQGVGTEAFF
TGTGCCAGCAGCATTCAGGGGGTTGGCACTGAAGCTTTCTTT
>TRBV7-9|.|.|14|TRBJ2-2
CASSSQGGPGELFF
TGTGCCAGCAGCTCACAGGGGGGGCCCGGGGAGCTGTTTTTT
>TRBV2|.|.|17|TRBJ1-2
CASSEGTNLEANYGYTF
TGTGCCAGCAGTGAAGGTACAAACCTTGAAGCTAACTATGGCTACACCTTC
>TRBV5-5|TRBD2|.|13|TRBJ2-1
CASPGLGGNEQFF
TGTGCCAGCCCTGGGCTGGGGGGGAATGAGCAGTTCTTC
>TRBV29-1|.|.|15|TRBJ1-2
CSATPGGGKRVGYTF
TGCAGCGCTACACCCGGGGGGGGGAAGCGTGTTGGCTACACCTTC
>TRBV7-6|TRBD1|.|17|TRBJ1-4
CVSSSGTGGLSNEKLFF
TGTGTCAGCAGCTCTGGGACAGGGGGCCTTTCTAATGAAAAACTGTTTTTT
>TRBV19|.|.|13|TRBJ2-5
CASSIVEGETQYF
TGTGCCAGTAGTATAGTGGAGGGGGAGACCCAGTACTTC
>TRBV6-1|.|.|11|TRBJ2-7
CASGPPYEQYF
TGTGCCAGCGGGCCCCCCTACGAGCAGTACTTC
>TRBV5-1|.|.|17|TRBJ2-2
CASSEFGRTMVPGELFF
TGCGCCAGCAGCGAGTTTGGAAGGACTATGGTCCCCGGGGAGCTGTTTTTT
>TRBV5-6|.|few|14|TRBJ1-3
CASSLSGGGNTIYF
TGTGCCAGCAGCCTGAGCGGGGGAGGAAACACCATATATTTT
>TRBV15|.|.|16|TRBJ1-2
CATSSGNFLRGYGYTF
TGTGCCACCAGCAGCGGAAATTTCTTGCGGGGCTATGGCTACACCTTC
>TRBV14|.|once|16|TRBJ2-2
CASSPRGSILAGELFF
TGTGCCAGCAGCCCCCGGGGAAGTATATTGGCCGGGGAGCTGTTTTTT